This is a list of T cell receptor beta chains from one sample in a study of shared clonotypes between healthy human individuals. Generated by immunoSEQ multiplex PCR, the TCRdb table keeps only in-frame clones and is missing some. The table shows around 2.1 million clones, with more than 85% occurring only once. Sequences were obtained from naive CD8+ T cells from PBMCs. Every receptor here comes from a man aged 18 to 30 in good health. Some clones in this sample may be carry-over from other donors' samples. The CDR3 runs from the conserved cysteine through the conserved F or W. The order of the fields is clone size, J gene, V gene, D gene, CDR3 protein, CDR3 DNA. A D gene is named only where the DNA matches it firmly. A clone size is listed for some rows: how often the clone was seen (once, few, many), or a class if it is expanded.

>.|TRBJ2-5|TRBV5-1|.
CASSSTGVFRETQYF
TGCGCCAGCAGTTCAACGGGAGTGTTCCGAGAGACCCAGTACTTC
>.|TRBJ2-7|TRBV7-9|.
CASSFHQLEGEGEQYF
TGTGCCAGCAGCTTTCACCAGCTAGAGGGAGAAGGGGAGCAGTACTTC
>.|TRBJ2-1|TRBV11-3|.
CASSFRGNEQFF
TGTGCCAGCAGCTTTAGGGGGAATGAGCAGTTCTTC
>.|TRBJ2-7|TRBV9|.
CASSVASAYEQYF
TGTGCCAGCAGCGTAGCCAGCGCCTACGAGCAGTACTTC
>.|TRBJ2-7|TRBV29-1|TRBD2
CSVVLAGGYEQYF
TGCAGCGTTGTCCTAGCGGGAGGGTACGAGCAGTACTTC
>once|TRBJ1-2|TRBV27|TRBD1
CASSRSGTGDGYTF
TGTGCCAGCAGCCGCTCCGGGACAGGGGATGGCTACACCTTC
>.|TRBJ1-2|TRBV28|.
CASSLVLANYGYTF
TGTGCCAGCAGTTTAGTCTTGGCTAACTATGGCTACACCTTC
>.|TRBJ2-7|TRBV5-1|TRBD2
CASSPLLTSGSNEQYF
TGCGCCAGCAGCCCCCTTTTGACTAGCGGGAGCAACGAGCAGTACTTC
>.|TRBJ2-7|TRBV4-1|TRBD1
CASSLSRDRRHPYEQYF
TGCGCCAGCAGCCTTTCCCGGGACAGGAGACATCCCTACGAGCAGTACTTC
>.|TRBJ2-3|TRBV28|.
CASSFRGGADTQYF
TGTGCCAGCAGTTTCAGGGGGGGGGCAGATACGCAGTATTTT
>.|TRBJ2-7|TRBV5-6|.
CASSWAGGRMDEQYF
TGTGCCAGCAGCTGGGCCGGGGGGCGGATGGACGAGCAGTACTTC
>.|TRBJ2-2|TRBV27|.
CASSLLTSTYTGELFF
TGTGCCAGCAGTTTATTAACAAGTACTTACACCGGGGAGCTGTTTTTT
>.|TRBJ2-7|TRBV30|.
CASRGGSSYEQYF
TGTGCCAGTCGCGGAGGTAGCTCCTACGAGCAGTACTTC
>.|TRBJ2-7|TRBV27|.
CASSLGRAQTREQYF
TGTGCCAGCAGTTTGGGGCGGGCCCAAACCCGGGAGCAGTACTTC
>.|TRBJ1-2|TRBV10-3|TRBD1
CAISNGSSGGINYGYTF
TGTGCCATCAGTAACGGAAGTTCAGGGGGAATTAACTATGGCTACACCTTC
>.|TRBJ2-3|TRBV7-7|.
CASSPGQLSTDTQYF
TGTGCCAGCAGTCCCGGACAGCTTAGCACAGATACGCAGTATTTT
>.|TRBJ2-2|TRBV27|.
CASSLRDNRAGELFF
TGTGCCAGCAGTCTCCGGGACAATCGGGCCGGGGAGCTGTTTTTT
>once|TRBJ2-6|TRBV7-2|.
CASSLREAGANVLTF
TGTGCCAGCAGCTTGAGGGAAGCTGGGGCCAACGTCCTGACTTTC
>.|TRBJ2-1|TRBV4-3|TRBD2
CASSQGTSGRGNEQFF
TGCGCCAGCAGCCAGGGAACTAGCGGGAGGGGCAATGAGCAGTTCTTC
>.|TRBJ2-1|TRBV6-5|TRBD2
CASSYSTSGIKLF
TGTGCCAGCAGTTACTCTACTAGCGGGATCAAGCTCTTC
>.|TRBJ2-4|TRBV4-1|.
CASSQDTRQGHIQYF
TGCGCCAGCAGCCAAGATACTCGCCAGGGGCACATTCAGTACTTC
>.|TRBJ1-2|TRBV4-1|TRBD1
CASSRNQGANGYTF
TGCGCCAGCAGCCGCAACCAGGGGGCTAATGGCTACACCTTC
>.|TRBJ1-2|TRBV29-1|.
CSVEHQGGGYGYTF
TGCAGCGTTGAACACCAAGGCGGTGGCTATGGCTACACCTTC
>.|TRBJ1-5|TRBV6-5|TRBD1
CASSWDSNQPQHF
TGTGCCAGCAGTTGGGACAGTAATCAGCCCCAGCATTTT
>.|TRBJ2-4|TRBV2|TRBD2
CASSDLGGTSPLIQYF
TGTGCCAGCAGTGATTTGGGAGGGACTAGCCCTCTCATTCAGTACTTC
>.|TRBJ1-1|TRBV12-5|.
CAPCGRVLNTEAFF
TGTGCCCCTTGCGGGCGTGTGCTGAACACTGAAGCTTTCTTT
>.|TRBJ2-7|TRBV27|TRBD2
CASSFLYVGGSSYEQYF
TGTGCCAGCAGTTTCCTTTATGTGGGAGGGAGCTCCTACGAGCAGTACTTC
>once|TRBJ2-1|TRBV9|TRBD2
CASSVHPQREISNEQFF
TGTGCCAGCAGCGTACACCCCCAGCGGGAGATTTCCAATGAGCAGTTCTTC
>.|TRBJ2-3|TRBV13|.
CASSPRRSTDTQYF
TGTGCCAGCAGCCCTCGGCGAAGCACAGATACGCAGTATTTT
>.|TRBJ2-5|TRBV19|.
CASKDPLETQYF
TGTGCCAGTAAGGACCCCTTGGAGACCCAGTACTTC
>.|TRBJ1-3|TRBV11-2|TRBD1
CASSLYRGTGNTIYF
TGTGCCAGCAGCTTATACAGGGGGACTGGAAACACCATATATTTT
>once|TRBJ1-4|TRBV7-9|.
CASSLDSSTNEKLFF
TGTGCCAGCAGCTTAGACTCCTCAACTAATGAAAAACTGTTTTTT
>.|TRBJ1-4|TRBV28|.
CASRTRDTQIEKLFF
TGTGCCAGCAGAACACGGGACACTCAGATTGAAAAACTGTTTTTT
>once|TRBJ2-5|TRBV19|.
CASSPSGLPMETQYF
TGTGCCAGTAGTCCTTCCGGACTGCCGATGGAGACCCAGTACTTC
>.|TRBJ2-7|TRBV6-5|TRBD2
CASSYSRGSRHEQYF
TGTGCCAGCAGTTACTCCCGCGGGAGTCGGCACGAGCAGTACTTC
>.|TRBJ2-7|TRBV19|.
CASSPRAGLYEQYF
TGTGCCAGTAGTCCTCGCGCCGGCCTCTACGAGCAGTACTTC
>.|TRBJ2-1|TRBV5-4|TRBD2
CASSLPGGPYYEQFF
TGTGCCAGCAGCTTGCCGGGAGGGCCGTATTACGAGCAGTTCTTC
>.|TRBJ2-7|TRBV27|TRBD2
CASSWTSGSSYEQYF
TGTGCCAGCAGTTGGACTAGCGGGAGCTCCTACGAGCAGTACTTC
>.|TRBJ1-1|TRBV28|.
CASSYTTGNTEAFF
TGTGCCAGCAGTTACACGACAGGGAACACTGAAGCTTTCTTT
>.|TRBJ2-7|TRBV5-1|.
CASSLFSLGYEQYF
TGCGCCAGCAGCTTGTTCAGTTTGGGCTACGAGCAGTACTTC
>.|TRBJ1-2|TRBV11-2|.
CASSLGAALYGYTF
TGTGCCAGCAGCTTAGGGGCGGCCCTCTATGGCTACACCTTC